This entry is about one TCR beta chain. How the authors handled the data: Reference gene primers were amplified, and this amplification served to estimate nucleated cell counts. Here immunoSEQ multiplex PCR was the method, and the copy in TCRdb shows in-frame clones only, minus some. Clonal size and the V and J genes are those of that table, whereas D and trimming came from the DNA. This table has 200,000 to 300,000 clones, around 90% appearing once. The data stem from a study of blood T cell repertoires in COVID-19. V lost 5 bases to trimming and J lost 5 bases, with 19 bases between them. Germline-derived CDR1 and CDR2 are SEHNR and FQNEAQ (reference sequence). The CDR3 sequence is 15 residues long.

The TCR comes from a man aged 55 to 69 who had recovered from COVID-19. The chain links TRBV7-9 to TRBJ2-7; a weak D match, TRBD1 (6 bases). What was sequenced was peripheral blood. CDR3 in amino acids: CASSQLIGGGDEQYF. CDR3 bases: TGTGCCAGCAGCCAACTCATTGGGGGCGGCGACGAGCAGTACTTC.